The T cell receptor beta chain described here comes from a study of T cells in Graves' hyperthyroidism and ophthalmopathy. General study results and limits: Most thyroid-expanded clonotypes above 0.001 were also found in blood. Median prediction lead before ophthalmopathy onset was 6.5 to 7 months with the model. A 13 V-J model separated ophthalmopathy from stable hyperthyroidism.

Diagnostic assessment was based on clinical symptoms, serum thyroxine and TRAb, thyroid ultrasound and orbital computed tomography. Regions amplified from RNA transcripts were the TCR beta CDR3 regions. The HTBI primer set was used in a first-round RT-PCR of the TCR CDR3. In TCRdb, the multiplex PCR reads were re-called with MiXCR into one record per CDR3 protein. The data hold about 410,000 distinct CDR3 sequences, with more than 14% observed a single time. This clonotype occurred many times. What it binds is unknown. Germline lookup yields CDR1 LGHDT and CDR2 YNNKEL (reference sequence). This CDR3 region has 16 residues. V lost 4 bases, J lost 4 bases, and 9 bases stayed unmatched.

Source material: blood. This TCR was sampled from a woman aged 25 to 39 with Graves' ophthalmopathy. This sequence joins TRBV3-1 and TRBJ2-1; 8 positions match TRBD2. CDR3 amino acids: CASSPVTGGFYNEQFF. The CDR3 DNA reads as TGTGCCAGCAGCCCCGTTACGGGGGGGTTTTACAATGAGCAGTTCTTC.